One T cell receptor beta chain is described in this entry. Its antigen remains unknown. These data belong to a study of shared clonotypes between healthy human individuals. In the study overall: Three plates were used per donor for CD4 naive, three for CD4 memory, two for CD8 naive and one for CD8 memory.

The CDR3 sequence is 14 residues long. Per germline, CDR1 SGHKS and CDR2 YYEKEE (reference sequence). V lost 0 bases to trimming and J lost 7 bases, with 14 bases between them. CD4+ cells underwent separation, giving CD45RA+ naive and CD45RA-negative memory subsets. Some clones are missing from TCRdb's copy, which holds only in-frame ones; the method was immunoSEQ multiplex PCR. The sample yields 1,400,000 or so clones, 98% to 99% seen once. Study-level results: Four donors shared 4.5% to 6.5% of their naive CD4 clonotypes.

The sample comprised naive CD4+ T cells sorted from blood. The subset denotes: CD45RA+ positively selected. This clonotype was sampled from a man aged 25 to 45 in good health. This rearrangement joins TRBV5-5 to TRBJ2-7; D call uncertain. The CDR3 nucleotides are TGTGCCAGCAGCTTGGGGCACCGCAGTAAGGAGCAGTACTTC. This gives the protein CASSLGHRSKEQYF.